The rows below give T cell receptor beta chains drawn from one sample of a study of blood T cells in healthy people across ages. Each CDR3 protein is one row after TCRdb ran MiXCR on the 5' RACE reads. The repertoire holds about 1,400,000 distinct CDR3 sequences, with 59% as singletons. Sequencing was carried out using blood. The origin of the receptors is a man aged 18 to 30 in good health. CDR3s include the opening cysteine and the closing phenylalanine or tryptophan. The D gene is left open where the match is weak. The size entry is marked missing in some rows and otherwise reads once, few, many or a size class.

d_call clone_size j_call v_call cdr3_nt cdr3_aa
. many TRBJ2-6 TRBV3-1 TGTGCCAGCAGCCGACCCCAGAGCGCTGGGGCCAACGTCCTGACTTTC CASSRPQSAGANVLTF
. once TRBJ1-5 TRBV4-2 TGTGCCAGCAGCCAAGGGCATCCGGGAGGGGGGCGTCAGCCCCAGCATTTT CASSQGHPGGGRQPQHF
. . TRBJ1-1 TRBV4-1 TGCGCCAGCAGCCCCCCGGGGGTCGCTGAAGCTTTCTTT CASSPPGVAEAFF
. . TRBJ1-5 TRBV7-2 TGTGCCAGCAGCCCCCCGACAGGTTCGTATCAGCCCCAGCATTTT CASSPPTGSYQPQHF
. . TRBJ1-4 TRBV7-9 TGTGCCAGCAGCTCCACAACAGATTCCGGTAATGAAAAACTGTTTTTT CASSSTTDSGNEKLFF
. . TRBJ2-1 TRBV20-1 TGCAGTGCTAGAGCTTACAATGAGCAGTTCTTC CSARAYNEQFF
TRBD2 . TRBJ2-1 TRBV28 TGTGCCAGCAGTTTACGGAGGACTAGCGGGAGGAAAGACAATGAGCAGTTCTTC CASSLRRTSGRKDNEQFF
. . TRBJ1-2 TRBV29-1 TGCAGCGTTGTCGGTCCATCCGGGACAACCTATGGCTACACCTTC CSVVGPSGTTYGYTF
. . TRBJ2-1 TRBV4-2 TGTGTCAGCAGCCAAGAAAGGGCGGGCCACTCCTACAATGAGCAGTTCTTC CVSSQERAGHSYNEQFF
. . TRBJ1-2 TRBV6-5 TGTGCCAGCACGGAAGGTATGCCGACCTATGGCTACACCTTC CASTEGMPTYGYTF
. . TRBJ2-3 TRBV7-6 TGTGCCAGCAGCTTGTGGGAGTACCGAACAGATACGCAGTATTTT CASSLWEYRTDTQYF
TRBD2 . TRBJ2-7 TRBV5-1 TGCGCCAGCAGCCAGGACGGGACTAGTGCTATCTACGAGCAGTACTTC CASSQDGTSAIYEQYF
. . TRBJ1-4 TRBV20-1 TGCAGTGCTAGAGATCTTCCTCAAACAAATGAAAAACTGTTTTTT CSARDLPQTNEKLFF
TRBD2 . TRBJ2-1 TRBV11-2 TGTGCCAGCAGCAATAGCGGGACTAGCCACTACAATGAGCAGTTCTTC CASSNSGTSHYNEQFF
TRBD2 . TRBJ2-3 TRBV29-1 TGCAGCGTCGACACTAGCGGGGGGGATACGCAGTATTTT CSVDTSGGDTQYF
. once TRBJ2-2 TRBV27 TGTGCCAGCAGTTTAATGGGTTCCCGCATTGGGGAGCTGTTTTTT CASSLMGSRIGELFF
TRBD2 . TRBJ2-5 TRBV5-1 TGCGCCAGCAGCTCGACTAGCGTGGAGACCCAGTACTTC CASSSTSVETQYF
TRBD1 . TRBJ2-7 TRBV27 TGTGCCAGCAGTCCACAGGGGTCAAGCTCCTACGAGCAGTACTTC CASSPQGSSSYEQYF
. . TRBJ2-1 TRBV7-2 TGTGCCAGCAGCTCCGAACCGAGAACCAATGAGCAGTTCTTC CASSSEPRTNEQFF
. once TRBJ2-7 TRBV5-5 TGTGCCAGCAGCCCGCTAGGACATACCTACGAGCAGTACTTC CASSPLGHTYEQYF
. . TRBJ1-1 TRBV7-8 TGTGCCAGCAGCTTAGTGGGGAGGTTGAACACTGAAGCTTTCTTT CASSLVGRLNTEAFF
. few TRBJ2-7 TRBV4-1 TGCGCCAGCAGCCAAGATCTCTCTCTCGAGCAGTACTTC CASSQDLSLEQYF
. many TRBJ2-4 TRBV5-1 TGCGCCAGCAGCTTAGGTGGGTTGTCCTCCGAAAACATTCAGTACTTC CASSLGGLSSENIQYF
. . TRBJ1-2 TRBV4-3 TGCGCCAGCAGCCAAGATCGTTACAGCTATGGCTACACCTTC CASSQDRYSYGYTF
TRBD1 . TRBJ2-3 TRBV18 TGTGCCAGCTCACCCTATGGGACAGGAGAAACAGATACGCAGTATTTT CASSPYGTGETDTQYF
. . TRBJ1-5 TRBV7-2 TGTGCCAGCAGCTACACACAGGCTCAGCCCCAGCATTTT CASSYTQAQPQHF
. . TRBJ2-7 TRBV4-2 TGTGCCAGCAGCCAAGATCAGGAGGGACAGCCCTACGAGCAGTACTTC CASSQDQEGQPYEQYF
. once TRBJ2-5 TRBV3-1 TGTGCCAGCAGCCAAGGCAATGTCAAAGAGACCCAGTACTTC CASSQGNVKETQYF
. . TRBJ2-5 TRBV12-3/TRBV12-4 TGTGCCAGCTCTCAAGCACGACAAATTCAAGAGACCCAGTACTTC CASSQARQIQETQYF
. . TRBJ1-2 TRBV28 TGTGCCAGCAGTCCCACCGAGGACAACTATGGCTACACCTTC CASSPTEDNYGYTF
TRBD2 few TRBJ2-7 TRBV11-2 TGTGCCAGCAGCTTGACTAGCGCGACCTACGAGCAGTACTTC CASSLTSATYEQYF
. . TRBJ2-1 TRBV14 TGTGCCAGCAGCCAAGTTGGATTAAGGGATCCCTCCTACAATGAGCAGTTCTTC CASSQVGLRDPSYNEQFF
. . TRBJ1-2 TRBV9 TGTGCCAGCAGCGTAGAAACCGATCCATTCTATGGCTACACCTTC CASSVETDPFYGYTF
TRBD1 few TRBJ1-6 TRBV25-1 TGTGCCAGCAGTGGAGACAGGGTTGGTGTAGGTAATTCACCCCTCCACTTT CASSGDRVGVGNSPLHF
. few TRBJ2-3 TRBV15 TGTGCCACCAGCTACGGCGGAAGCACAGATACGCAGTATTTT CATSYGGSTDTQYF
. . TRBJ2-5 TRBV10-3 TGTGCCATCAGTGATGGGGGCTTTCGCCAAGAGACCCAGTACTTC CAISDGGFRQETQYF
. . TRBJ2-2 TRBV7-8 TGTGCCAGCAGCCCCCGCACAGGGGAGGCCACCGGGGAGCTGTTTTTT CASSPRTGEATGELFF
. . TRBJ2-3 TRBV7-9 TGTGCCAGCAGCTTAGGGTACAGGGAGGTAATGGCAGATACGCAGTATTTT CASSLGYREVMADTQYF
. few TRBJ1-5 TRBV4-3 TGCGCCAGCAGCCAAGATCGGTGGGGCGGTCGTGGATATAGCAATCAGCCCCAGCATTTT CASSQDRWGGRGYSNQPQHF
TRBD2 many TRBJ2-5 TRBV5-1 TGCGCCAGCAGCTTGGTTGGCGGCGGGAGCCAAGAGACCCAGTACTTC CASSLVGGGSQETQYF
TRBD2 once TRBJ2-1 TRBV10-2 TGCGCCAGCAGTGAAACGAGTCTAGCGGGTGGTGAGCAGTTCTTC CASSETSLAGGEQFF
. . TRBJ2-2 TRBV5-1 TGCGCCAGCAGCCACGGGGTGGACACCGGGGAGCTGTTTTTT CASSHGVDTGELFF
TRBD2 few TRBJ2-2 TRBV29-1 TGCAGCGTTGTCCGGGGGGACACCGGGGAGCTGTTTTTT CSVVRGDTGELFF
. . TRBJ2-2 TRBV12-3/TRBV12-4 TGTGCCAGCAGTGATACCACAAGAAACACCGGGGAGCTGTTTTTT CASSDTTRNTGELFF
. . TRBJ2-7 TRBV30 TGTGCCTGGAGTCAGGGGTGGGCCTACGAGCAGTACTTC CAWSQGWAYEQYF
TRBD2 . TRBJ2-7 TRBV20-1 TGCAGTGCTAGTGGGCCCCTAGCGGGAGAATACGAGCAGTACTTC CSASGPLAGEYEQYF
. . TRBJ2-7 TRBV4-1 TGCGCCAGCAGGAAGACAGGGGAGGGCGAGCAGTACTTC CASRKTGEGEQYF
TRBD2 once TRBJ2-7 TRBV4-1 TGCGCCAGCAGCCAAGATCTACTCGCGGGAGGGCCCCCCGCCTACGAGCAGTACTTC CASSQDLLAGGPPAYEQYF
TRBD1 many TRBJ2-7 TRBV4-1 TGCGCCAGCAGCCACCCCATCGTGACAGGGGTGAGATCCTACGAGCAGTACTTC CASSHPIVTGVRSYEQYF
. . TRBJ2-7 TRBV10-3 TGTGCCATCGGGCCTGAAGCCTACGAGCAGTACTTC CAIGPEAYEQYF
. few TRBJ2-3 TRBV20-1 TGCAGTGCTAGAGATCATGGGGGGAACCCAGATACGCAGTATTTT CSARDHGGNPDTQYF
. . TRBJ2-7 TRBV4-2 TGTGCCAGCAGACAAGCCGACGGGAGCTACGAGCAGTACTTC CASRQADGSYEQYF
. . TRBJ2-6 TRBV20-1 TGCAGTGCTAATACCGGTCCGAACTCTGGGGCCAACGTCCTGACTTTC CSANTGPNSGANVLTF
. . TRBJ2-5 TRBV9 TGTGCCAGCAGCGTAGGCGGGACGCTTACGGGAGAGACCCAGTACTTC CASSVGGTLTGETQYF
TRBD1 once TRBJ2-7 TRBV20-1 TGCAGTGCTAGAGATCTCTTGACAGGGGAGAGCTACGAGCAGTACTTC CSARDLLTGESYEQYF
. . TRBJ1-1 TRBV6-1 TGTGCCAGCAGTGAGGCGGGGGCGCTCACTGAAGCTTTCTTT CASSEAGALTEAFF